The clone carrying this TCR beta chain is a singleton in its sample. In assigning cohorts, the study relied on participant-reported clinical history. The entry originates in a study of blood T cell repertoires in COVID-19. About the research overall: Both acute and convalescent COVID-19 samples were obtained from the United States, Italy and Spain.

The authors' processing: Reference gene primer amplification yielded estimated nucleated cell counts. Produced via immunoSEQ multiplex PCR; TCRdb's table is partial and in-frame only. V and J calls and clone size are those listed in that table; D and trimming were worked out from the DNA. The data contain approximately 270,000 clones, around 90% of them seen just once; the ten biggest clones take up more than 1%. V was pared by 4 bases and J by 3 bases, with 11 bases of the junction left unmatched. The CDR3 runs to 17 residues. In germline, CDR1 is MGHRA, CDR2 YSYEKL. Sequenced: PBMCs or T cells enriched from blood (not recorded which). The chain has TRBV4-1 and TRBJ2-4, with 8 bases fitting TRBD2. This TCR was recovered from a human donor in a cohort exposed to, infected with or recovered from COVID-19 (not recorded which). The donor label of this sample is uncertain. This chain's CDR3 is CASSPLSGGVGKNIQYF. In DNA form, the CDR3 reads TGCGCCAGCAGCCCGCTTTCCGGGGGGGTTGGCAAAAACATTCAGTACTTC.